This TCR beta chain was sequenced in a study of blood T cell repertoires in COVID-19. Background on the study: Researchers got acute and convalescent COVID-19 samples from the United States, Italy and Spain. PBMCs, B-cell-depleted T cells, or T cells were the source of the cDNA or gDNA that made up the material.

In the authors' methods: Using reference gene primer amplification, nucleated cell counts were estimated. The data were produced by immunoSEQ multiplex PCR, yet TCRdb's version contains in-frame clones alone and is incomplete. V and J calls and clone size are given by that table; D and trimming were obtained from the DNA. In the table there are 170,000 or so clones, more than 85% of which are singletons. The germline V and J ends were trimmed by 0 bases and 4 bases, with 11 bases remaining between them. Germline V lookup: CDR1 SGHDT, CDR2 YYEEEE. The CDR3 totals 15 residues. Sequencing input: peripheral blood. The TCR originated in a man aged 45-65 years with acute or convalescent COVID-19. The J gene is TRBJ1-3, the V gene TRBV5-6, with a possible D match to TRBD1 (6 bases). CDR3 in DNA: TGTGCCAGCAGCTTGGTCGACAGGCTCGGAAACACCATATATTTT. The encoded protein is CASSLVDRLGNTIYF.